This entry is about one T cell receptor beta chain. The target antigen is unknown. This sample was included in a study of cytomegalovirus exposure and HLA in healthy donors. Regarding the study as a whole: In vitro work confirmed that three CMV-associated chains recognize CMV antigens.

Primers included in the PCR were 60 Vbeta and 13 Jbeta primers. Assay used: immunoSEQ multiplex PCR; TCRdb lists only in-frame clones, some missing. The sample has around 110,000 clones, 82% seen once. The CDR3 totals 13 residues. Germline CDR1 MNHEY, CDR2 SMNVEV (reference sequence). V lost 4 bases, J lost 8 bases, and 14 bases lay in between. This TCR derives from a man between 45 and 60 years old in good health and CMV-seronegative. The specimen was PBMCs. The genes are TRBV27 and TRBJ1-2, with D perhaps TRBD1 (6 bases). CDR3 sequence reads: CASSSPGVGGYTF. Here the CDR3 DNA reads TGTGCCAGCAGTTCTCCAGGGGTGGGGGGCTACACCTTC.